This TCR beta chain is from a study of control samples from healthy donors and cancer patients. Germline V lookup: CDR1 SEHNR, CDR2 FQNEAQ (reference sequence). J was trimmed by 4 bases and V by 4 bases; bases with no gene match: 6. CDR3 length: 15 residues. Sequencing used immunoSEQ multiplex PCR; TCRdb keeps in-frame clones, though not all of them. This table holds roughly 86,000 clones, around 91% found once. The sample consisted of blood. V is TRBV7-9 and J is TRBJ1-5; 8 bases match TRBD1. The receptor comes from a man aged 25 to 40 in good health. The CDR3 nucleotides are TGTGCCAGCAGCTCACAGGGGGAAAGAAATCAGCCCCAGCATTTT. Residues: CASSSQGERNQPQHF.